These 7 T cell receptor beta chains were all obtained from the same sample, sequenced in a study of blood T cell repertoires in COVID-19. Measured with immunoSEQ multiplex PCR; TCRdb has only the in-frame clones, and not every one. This table holds some 100,000 clones, roughly four fifths found once. The sequencing input was peripheral blood. The source of these receptors is a man between 50 and 59 years old with active or convalescent COVID-19.

The chain carries TRBV5-8 and TRBJ2-7; 7 bases match TRBD1. Unmatched junction bases numbered 3, after V lost 4 bases and J lost 2 bases. The CDR3 is 13 amino acids. Per the germline V gene, CDR1 is SGHTS and CDR2 is YDEGEE. The CDR3, as DNA: TGTGCCAGCAGCCGGACAGGCGCCTACGAGCAGTACGTC. The encoded protein is CASSRTGAYEQYV.

V and J are TRBV5-4 and TRBJ1-2; no definite D call. The CDR3 sequence is 12 residues long. The V gene's germline CDR1 is SGHNT and CDR2 YYREEE (reference sequence). Trimming shortened V by 4 bases and J by 8 bases, and 12 bases separated the two germline ends. The CDR3 sequence: CASSHGEEGYTF. Here the CDR3 DNA reads TGTGCCAGCAGCCACGGGGAGGAAGGCTACACCTTC.

The chain combines TRBV28 with TRBJ1-1; maybe TRBD1 (5 bases). Deletions cut 5 bases from V and 6 bases from J, with 16 bases between. Germline-derived CDR1 and CDR2 are MDHEN and SYDVKM. The CDR3 is 14 amino acids. The CDR3 protein is CASSHGGENAEAFF. CDR3 nucleotides: TGTGCCAGCAGTCACGGGGGTGAAAACGCTGAAGCTTTCTTT.

The chain has TRBV28 and TRBJ1-2; perhaps TRBD1 as D (6 bases). Looked up from germline, CDR1 is MDHEN and CDR2 is SYDVKM. The V and J ends lost 7 bases and 1 base respectively, with 10 bases between them. The CDR3 totals 13 residues. The CDR3 protein is CASTGQNNYGYTF. In DNA form, the CDR3 reads TGTGCCAGCACAGGACAGAATAACTATGGCTACACCTTC.

The CDR3 protein is CASSYSTTEYYYGYTF. CDR3 nucleotide sequence: TGTGCCAGCAGTTACTCGACTACGGAGTACTACTATGGCTACACCTTC. The gene calls are TRBV6-2 or TRBV6-3 and TRBJ1-2; D gene unclear. In germline, CDR1 is MNHEY, CDR2 SVGEGT. Trimming cost V 0 bases and J 3 bases, with 14 bases left between them. This CDR3 has 16 residues.

This clone was detected once. The rearrangement uses TRBV5-6 and TRBJ1-5; 7 bases are a match to TRBD1. The CDR3 runs to 16 residues. After removal of 2 bases from V and 2 bases from J, the junction contained 7 bases not matched to a gene. CDR1 is SGHDT and CDR2 is YYEEEE in the germline V gene. The CDR3 bases are TGTGCCAGCAGCTTAGGAGGGGGCGCAGGCAATCAGCCCCAGCATTTT. Its protein product is CASSLGGGAGNQPQHF.

This sequence joins TRBV27 and TRBJ2-3, with TRBD1 identical over 7 bases. The junction had 5 bases not matched to a gene; V was cut back by 0 bases and J by 2 bases. The germline CDR1 and CDR2 sequences are MNHEY and SMNVEV (reference sequence). The CDR3 is 16 residues long. Here the CDR3 reads CASSLSKGAITDTQYF. CDR3 DNA: TGTGCCAGCAGTTTATCTAAGGGGGCTATCACAGATACGCAGTATTTT.